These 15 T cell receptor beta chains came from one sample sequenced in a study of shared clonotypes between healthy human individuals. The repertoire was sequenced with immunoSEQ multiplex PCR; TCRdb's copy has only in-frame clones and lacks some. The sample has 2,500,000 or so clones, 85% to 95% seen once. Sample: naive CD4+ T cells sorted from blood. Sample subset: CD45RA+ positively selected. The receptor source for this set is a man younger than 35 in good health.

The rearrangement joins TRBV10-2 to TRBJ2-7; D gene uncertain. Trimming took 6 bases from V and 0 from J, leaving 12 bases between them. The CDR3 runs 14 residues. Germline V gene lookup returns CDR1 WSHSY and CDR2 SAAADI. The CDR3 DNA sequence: TGCGCCAGCAGACAGTTCCCCCTCTCCTACGAGCAGTACTTC. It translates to CASRQFPLSYEQYF.

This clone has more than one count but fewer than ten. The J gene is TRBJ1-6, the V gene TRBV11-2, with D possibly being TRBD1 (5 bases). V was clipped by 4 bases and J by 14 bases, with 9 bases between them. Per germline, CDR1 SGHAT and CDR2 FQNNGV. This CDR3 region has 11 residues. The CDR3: CASSYPGALHF. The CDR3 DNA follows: TGTGCCAGCAGCTATCCGGGGGCCCTCCACTTT.

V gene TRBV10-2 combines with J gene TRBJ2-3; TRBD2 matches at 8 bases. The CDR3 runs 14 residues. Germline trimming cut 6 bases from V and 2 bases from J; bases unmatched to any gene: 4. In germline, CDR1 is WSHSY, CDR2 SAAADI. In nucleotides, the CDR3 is TGCGCCAGCAGCAGAGCGGGGGTCACAGATACGCAGTATTTT. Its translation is CASSRAGVTDTQYF.

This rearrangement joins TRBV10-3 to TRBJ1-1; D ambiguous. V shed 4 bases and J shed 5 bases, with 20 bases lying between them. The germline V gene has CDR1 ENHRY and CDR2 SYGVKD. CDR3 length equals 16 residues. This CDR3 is CAISVISVAGWTEAFF. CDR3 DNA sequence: TGTGCCATCAGTGTAATTTCGGTAGCAGGTTGGACTGAAGCTTTCTTT.

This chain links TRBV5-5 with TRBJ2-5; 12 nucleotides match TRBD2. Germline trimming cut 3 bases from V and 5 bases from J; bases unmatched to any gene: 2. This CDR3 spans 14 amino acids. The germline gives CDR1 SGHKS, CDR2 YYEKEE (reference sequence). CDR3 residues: CASSYGLAGETQYF. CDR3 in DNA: TGTGCCAGCAGCTATGGACTAGCGGGGGAGACCCAGTACTTC.

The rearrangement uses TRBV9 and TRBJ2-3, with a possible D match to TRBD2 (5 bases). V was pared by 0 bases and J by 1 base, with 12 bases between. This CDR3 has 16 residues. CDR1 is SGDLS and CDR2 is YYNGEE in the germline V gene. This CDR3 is CASSVVPLAGTDTQYF. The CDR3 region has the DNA TGTGCCAGCAGCGTAGTTCCCCTAGCCGGCACAGATACGCAGTATTTT. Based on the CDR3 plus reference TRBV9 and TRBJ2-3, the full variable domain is DSGVTQTPKHLITATGQRVTLRCSPRSGDLSVYWYQQSLDQGLQFLIQYYNGEERAKGNILERFSAQQFPDLHSELNLSSLELGDSALYFCASSVVPLAGTDTQYFGPGTRLTVL.

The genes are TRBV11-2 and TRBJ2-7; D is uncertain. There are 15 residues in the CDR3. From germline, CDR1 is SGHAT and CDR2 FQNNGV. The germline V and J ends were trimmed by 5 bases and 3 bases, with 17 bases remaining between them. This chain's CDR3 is CASSVTLLGHYEQYF. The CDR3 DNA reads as TGTGCCAGCAGCGTAACTCTTCTAGGGCACTACGAGCAGTACTTC. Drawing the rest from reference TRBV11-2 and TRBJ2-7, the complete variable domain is EAGVAQSPRYKIIEKRQSVAFWCNPISGHATLYWYQQILGQGPKLLIQFQNNGVVDDSQLPKDRFSAERLKGVDSTLKIQPAKLEDSAVYLCASSVTLLGHYEQYFGPGTRLTVT.

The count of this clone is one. CDR3 sequence reads: CASSLDSSYEQYF. In nucleotides, the CDR3 is TGTGCCAGCAGCTTAGACAGCTCCTACGAGCAGTACTTC. The genes are TRBV7-9 and TRBJ2-5; D not certain. The better agreement between TRBJ2-7 and the DNA end casts doubt on the J call. This CDR3 comprises 13 residues. Per germline, CDR1 SEHNR and CDR2 FQNEAQ (reference sequence).

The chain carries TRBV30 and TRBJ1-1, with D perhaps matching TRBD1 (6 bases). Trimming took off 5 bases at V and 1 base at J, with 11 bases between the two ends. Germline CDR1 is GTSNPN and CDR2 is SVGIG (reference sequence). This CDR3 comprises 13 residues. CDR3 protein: CAWFRTENTEAFF. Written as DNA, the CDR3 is TGTGCCTGGTTCCGGACAGAGAACACTGAAGCTTTCTTT.

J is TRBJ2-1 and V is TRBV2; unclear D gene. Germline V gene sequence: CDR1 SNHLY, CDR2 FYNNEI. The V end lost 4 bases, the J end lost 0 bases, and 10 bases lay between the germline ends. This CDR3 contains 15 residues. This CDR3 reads CASSVPESSYNEQFF. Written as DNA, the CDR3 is TGTGCCAGCAGTGTACCGGAAAGCTCCTACAATGAGCAGTTCTTC.

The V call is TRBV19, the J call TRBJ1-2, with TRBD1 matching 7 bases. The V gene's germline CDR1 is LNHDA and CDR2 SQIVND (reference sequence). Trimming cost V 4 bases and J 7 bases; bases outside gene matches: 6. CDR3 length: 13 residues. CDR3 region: CASSKDRDRGYTF. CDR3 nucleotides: TGTGCCAGTAGTAAAGACAGGGATCGTGGCTACACCTTC. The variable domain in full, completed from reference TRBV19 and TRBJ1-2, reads DGGITQSPKYLFRKEGQNVTLSCEQNLNHDAMYWYRQDPGQGLRLIYYSQIVNDFQKGDIAEGYSVSREKKESFPLTVTSAQKNPTAFYLCASSKDRDRGYTFGSGTRLTVV.

The CDR3 reads CASSLGLTGWEIYEQYF. In nucleotides, the CDR3 is TGTGCCAGCAGCTTAGGACTGACAGGGTGGGAGATTTACGAGCAGTACTTC. The chain employs TRBV7-2 and TRBJ2-7; the match to TRBD1 covers 7 bases. V dropped 1 base and J dropped 4; count of bases not matched to a gene: 13. The CDR3 is 17 amino acids. CDR1 SGHTA and CDR2 FQGNSA come from the germline V gene.

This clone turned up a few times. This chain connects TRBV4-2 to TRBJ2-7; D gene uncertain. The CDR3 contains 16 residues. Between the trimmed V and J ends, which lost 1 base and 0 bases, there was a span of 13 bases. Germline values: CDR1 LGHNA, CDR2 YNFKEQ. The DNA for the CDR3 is TGTGCCAGCAGCCAAGGAAGCGACCTGAGCTCCTACGAGCAGTACTTC. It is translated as CASSQGSDLSSYEQYF.

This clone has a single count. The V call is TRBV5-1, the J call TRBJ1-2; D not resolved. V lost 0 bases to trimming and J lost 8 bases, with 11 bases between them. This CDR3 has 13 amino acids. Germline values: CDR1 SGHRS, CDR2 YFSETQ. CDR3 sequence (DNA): TGCGCCAGCAGCTTGGGTTCCGGGGTAGGCTACACCTTC. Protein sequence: CASSLGSGVGYTF.

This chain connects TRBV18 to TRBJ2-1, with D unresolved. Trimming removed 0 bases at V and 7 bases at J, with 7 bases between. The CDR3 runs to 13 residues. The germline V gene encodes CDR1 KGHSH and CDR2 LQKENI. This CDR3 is CASSPPLANEQFF. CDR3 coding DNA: TGTGCCAGCTCACCACCGTTGGCTAATGAGCAGTTCTTC.